This T cell receptor (beta chain) was sequenced during a study of T cell changes during pregnancy in multiple sclerosis. Data came from immunoSEQ multiplex PCR; TCRdb stores just in-frame clones and leaves some out. The sample comprises tens of thousands of clones, roughly 93% of which are singletons, and 1.4% rests with the top ten. V was pared by 6 bases and J by 4 bases, with 17 bases between. The CDR3 length is 14 residues. From germline, CDR1 is SGHNT and CDR2 YYREEE (reference sequence). This clonotype was obtained from a female donor with multiple sclerosis, enrolled in a pregnancy study. The sequences come from peripheral blood, collected in the third trimester of pregnancy. The V call is TRBV5-4, the J call TRBJ2-7, with D possibly TRBD1 on 6 matching bases. The CDR3 DNA reads TGTGCCAGCAACCGAGGTGGGGGCCCGTACGAGCAGTACTTC. This translates into CASNRGGGPYEQYF.